This T cell receptor beta chain was observed in a study of shared clonotypes between healthy human individuals (dated by TCRdb to 2019 to 2021). For the wider study: The cohort included three men and two women between 18 and 49 years of age. To increase sequencing depth and limit assay-specific biases, different laboratories used diverse techniques to prepare libraries and sequence TCR repertoires. Leukapheresis yielded between about 0.85 and 9 billion PBMCs per donor. To estimate repertoire size and how much clonotype sharing occurs between individuals, the study deeply sequenced the blood TCR repertoires of 4 to 6 healthy adults. Per donor, three plates each were used for CD4 naive and CD4 memory, two for CD8 naive, and one for CD8 memory.

Regarding this clone: No cognate antigen has been identified for it. No per-base quality is available; no much larger clone lies one base away.

From the germline V gene, CDR1 is LGHNA and CDR2 is YNFKEQ. Including the terminal cysteine and phenylalanine, the CDR3 comprises 17 residues. Just the 51-base CDR3 DNA is kept, in frame starting at base 1. A distance of 12 bases separates the germline ends of V and J, which lose 0 bases and 0 bases respectively. Using the deep immunoSEQ assay, multiplex PCR amplified TCR CDR3 regions from genomic DNA. Extracted genomic DNA from each cell subset was distributed evenly across all wells of several immunoSEQ 96-well plates, and each plate was treated as a replicate. Each replicate PCR for sorted subsets received 150 to 250 ng genomic DNA, equal to 28,000 or so T cell genomes. Purified libraries were quantified with a Qubit 3.0 fluorometer, sized on a Bioanalyzer 2100, and re-quantified with the KAPA Library Quantification kit. Every immunoSEQ 96-well plate was sequenced on a separate single-read 150-cycle Illumina NextSeq 550 flow cell. In the source study's methods: Because the immunoSEQ output held only junctional sequences and lacked quality scores, the filtering could not match the filtering applied to full-length reads. Sequences were annotated with PyIR, a Python wrapper for IgBLAST v1.9, using IMGT germline references to assign V/J genes and CDR3. Any read was removed if the V/J assignment was weak (E-value above 1e-6), the CDR3 was missing, or the read contained stop codons, out-of-frame junctions, or ambiguous translated residues. V3J clonotypes were defined as sequences sharing the same inferred V gene, J gene, and CDR3 amino acid sequence. To compute the percentage overlap between repertoires, the number of shared unique clonotypes was divided by the size of the smaller repertoire. Repertoire richness was assessed with RTK rarefaction, the Chao1 estimator, and Recon v2.1 estimates of unobserved clonotypes. Generation probabilities were computed with OLGA for all TCRbeta clonotypes obtained by the gDNA method from a handful of donors. TCRdb retrieved this table from immuneACCESS and kept in-frame rearrangements only. Not all clones are present; in checked studies, unresolved V genes account for under half, and no reason is known for the remainder. V and J calls and clone size come straight from that table; D and trimming were deduced from the DNA. In this sample the table shows approximately 1,000,000 clones, around 78% of which occur a single time. Of the sample, 0.52% falls within the top ten clones.

The full study reports these points: Estimated clonotype richness was generally larger for naive than for memory subsets. Across a few donors, about 5% of naive CD4, roughly 3.3% of naive CD8, about 2% of memory CD4, and 0.4% to 0.45% of memory CD8 clonotypes were shared. Even with the large sequencing depth, rarefaction of the sorted-subset datasets indicated that sequencing was incomplete. Sampling was limited to blood, and TCR repertoires in tissue likely differ from TCR repertoires in blood. Pairwise subsampling indicated that sequencing depth was expected to affect the degree of clonotype sharing among donors. Compared with non-shared clonotypes, clonotypes shared by all four sorted-subset donors had higher generation probabilities. Because the study included a small number of donors, the genetic and exposure-history diversity represented was limited.

The donors were healthy, HIV-negative adults with no recently reported acute infections or vaccinations. Only Caucasian adults living in Nashville, Tennessee, USA were represented among the donors. CD4+ T cells were enriched by magnetic negative selection; naive cells were then positively selected on CD45RA, and the negative fraction formed the memory subset. Blood was collected by leukapheresis, and PBMCs were isolated by Ficoll-Histopaque density gradient centrifugation and then cryopreserved in liquid nitrogen vapor phase. Analytical flow cytometry was used to check the purity and quantity of each magnetically sorted T cell population. From each sorted fraction, genomic DNA was isolated and quantified by UV absorbance on a Nanodrop 2000c.

Recombination linked TRBV4-2 to TRBJ2-1, and TRBD2 may be the D gene, going by 6 matching bases. The sequencing input was memory CD4+ T cells from PBMCs. Explained via the paper, the cell subset or site label denotes: CD45RA-negative fraction. The clonotype originates from a man between 18 and 29 years old in good health. Some clones in this sample may be carry-over from other donors' samples. The CDR3 protein sequence reads: CASSQDSGGGSYNEQFF. The DNA reads as follows: TGTGCCAGCAGCCAAGATTCTGGGGGAGGCTCCTACAATGAGCAGTTCTTC.